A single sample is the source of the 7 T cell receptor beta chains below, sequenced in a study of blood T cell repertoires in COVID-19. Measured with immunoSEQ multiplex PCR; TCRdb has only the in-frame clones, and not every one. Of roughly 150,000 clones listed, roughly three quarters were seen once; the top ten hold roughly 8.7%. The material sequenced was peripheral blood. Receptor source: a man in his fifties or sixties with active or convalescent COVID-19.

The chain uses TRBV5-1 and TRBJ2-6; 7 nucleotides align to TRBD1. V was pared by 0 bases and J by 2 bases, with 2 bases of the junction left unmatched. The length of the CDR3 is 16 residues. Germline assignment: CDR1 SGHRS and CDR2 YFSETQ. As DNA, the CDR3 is TGCGCCAGCAGCTTGGGCCAGGGGGCTGGGGCCAACGTCCTGACTTTC. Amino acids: CASSLGQGAGANVLTF.

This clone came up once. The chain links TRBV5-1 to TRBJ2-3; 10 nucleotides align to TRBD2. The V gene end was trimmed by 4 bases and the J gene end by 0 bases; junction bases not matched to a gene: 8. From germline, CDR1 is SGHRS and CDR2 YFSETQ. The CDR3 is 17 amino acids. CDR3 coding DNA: TGCGCCAGCAGCCCCGTCAGGACTAGCGGAAGCACAGATACGCAGTATTTT. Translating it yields CASSPVRTSGSTDTQYF.

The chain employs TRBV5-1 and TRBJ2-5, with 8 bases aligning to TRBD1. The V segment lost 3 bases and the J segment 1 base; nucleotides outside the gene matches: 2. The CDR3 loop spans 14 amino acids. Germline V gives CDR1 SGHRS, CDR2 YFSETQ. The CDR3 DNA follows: TGCGCCAGCAGCTGGGGACAGGCCCAAGAGACCCAGTACTTC. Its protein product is CASSWGQAQETQYF. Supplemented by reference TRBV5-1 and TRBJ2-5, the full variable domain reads KAGVTQTPRYLIKTRGQQVTLSCSPISGHRSVSWYQQTPGQGLQFLFEYFSETQRNKGNFPGRFSGRQFSNSRSEMNVSTLELGDSALYLCASSWGQAQETQYFGPGTRLLVL.

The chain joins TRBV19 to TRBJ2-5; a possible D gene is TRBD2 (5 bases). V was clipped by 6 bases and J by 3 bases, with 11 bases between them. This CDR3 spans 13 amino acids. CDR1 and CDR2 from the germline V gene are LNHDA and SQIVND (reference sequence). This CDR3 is CASSPTREETQYF. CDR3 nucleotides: TGTGCCAGTAGCCCTACTAGAGAAGAGACCCAGTACTTC.

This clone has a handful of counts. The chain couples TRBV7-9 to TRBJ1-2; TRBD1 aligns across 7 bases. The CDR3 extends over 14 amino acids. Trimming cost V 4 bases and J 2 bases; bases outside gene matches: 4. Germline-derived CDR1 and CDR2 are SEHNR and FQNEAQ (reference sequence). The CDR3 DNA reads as TGTGCCAGCAGCTACCAGGGGGTAAACTATGGCTACACCTTC. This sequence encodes CASSYQGVNYGYTF.

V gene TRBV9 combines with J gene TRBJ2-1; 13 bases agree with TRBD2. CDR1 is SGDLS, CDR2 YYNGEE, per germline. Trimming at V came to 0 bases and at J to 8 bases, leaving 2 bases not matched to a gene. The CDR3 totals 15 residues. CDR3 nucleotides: TGTGCCAGCAGCGTAGGGACTAGCGGGAGCGATGAGCAGTTCTTC. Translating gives CASSVGTSGSDEQFF. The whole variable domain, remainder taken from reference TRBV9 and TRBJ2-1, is DSGVTQTPKHLITATGQRVTLRCSPRSGDLSVYWYQQSLDQGLQFLIQYYNGEERAKGNILERFSAQQFPDLHSELNLSSLELGDSALYFCASSVGTSGSDEQFFGPGTRLTVL.

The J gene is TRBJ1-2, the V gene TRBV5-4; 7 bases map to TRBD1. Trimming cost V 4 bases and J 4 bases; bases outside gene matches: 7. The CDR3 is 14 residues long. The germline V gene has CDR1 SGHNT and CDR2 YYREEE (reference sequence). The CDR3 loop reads CASSAQGHPYGYTF. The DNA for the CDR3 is TGTGCCAGCAGCGCACAGGGGCACCCCTATGGCTACACCTTC.